Shown below are 6 T cell receptor beta chains from a single sample sequenced in a study of cytomegalovirus exposure and HLA in healthy donors. The repertoire was sequenced with immunoSEQ multiplex PCR; TCRdb's copy has only in-frame clones and lacks some. This table has roughly 140,000 clones, less than 90% appearing once. The sample comprised PBMCs. The receptor source for this set is a woman aged 18-29 years in good health and CMV-seropositive.

The rearrangement joins TRBV2 to TRBJ2-5, with 8 bases identical to TRBD2. With 7 bases clipped from V and 2 bases from J, the junction kept 15 bases outside the gene matches. From germline, CDR1 is SNHLY and CDR2 FYNNEI. The CDR3 extends over 17 amino acids. CDR3 coding DNA: TGTGCCAGCATACCCGGGACTAGGTGGAGCTCTCAAGAGACCCAGTACTTC. This sequence encodes CASIPGTRWSSQETQYF.

CDR3 protein: CASSLSRHEQYF. In DNA, the CDR3 is TGTGCCAGCAGCTTATCGAGGCACGAGCAGTACTTC. The genes are TRBV11-2 and TRBJ2-7, with unresolved D. The germline gives CDR1 SGHAT, CDR2 FQNNGV. V was trimmed by 2 bases and J by 5 bases, leaving 7 bases between them. The CDR3 is made up of 12 amino acids.

The chain combines TRBV18 with TRBJ2-1; 15 bases fit TRBD2. V dropped 5 bases and J dropped 2; count of bases not matched to a gene: 7. The germline gives CDR1 KGHSH, CDR2 LQKENI. This CDR3 comprises 18 residues. DNA of the CDR3: TGTGCCAGCTCATCCTTGGGACTAGCGGGAGGTACCTACAATGAGCAGTTCTTC. Encoded protein: CASSSLGLAGGTYNEQFF.

The table lists this clone with a few counts. This chain uses TRBV30 with TRBJ2-2; 10 bases map to TRBD1. Losses at the gene ends were 5 bases for V and 4 bases for J; bases not matched to a gene: 7. The V gene's germline CDR1 is GTSNPN and CDR2 SVGIG (reference sequence). This CDR3 spans 15 amino acids. Here the CDR3 reads CAWLVGQGSTGELFF. In nucleotides, the CDR3 is TGTGCCTGGTTGGTGGGACAGGGGAGCACCGGGGAGCTGTTTTTT.

This clone was recorded a few times. The chain has TRBV28 and TRBJ1-1; the D gene is possibly TRBD1 (5 bases). Trimming left V 8 bases short and J 4 bases short, with 11 bases between. The germline V gene has CDR1 MDHEN and CDR2 SYDVKM. The CDR3 has 12 residues. The CDR3 sequence is CASGGFGTEAFF. The CDR3 nucleotides read TGTGCCAGCGGGGGGTTTGGCACTGAAGCTTTCTTT.

The V and J genes are TRBV25-1 and TRBJ2-7; the D gene is possibly TRBD1 (6 bases). This CDR3 has 16 amino acids. Trimming cost V 2 bases and J 4 bases, with 18 bases left between them. Germline V gene data show CDR1 as MGHDK and CDR2 as SYGVNS. CDR3 DNA: TGTGCCAGCAGTGAAACCCATCACAGGGAGAGATACGAGCAGTACTTC. It encodes CASSETHHRERYEQYF.